This T cell receptor beta chain was captured by sequencing in a study of cytotoxic CD8 clonotypes in ibrutinib-treated CLL. This table comes from immunoSEQ multiplex PCR, and its TCRdb copy is limited to in-frame clones, with some not included. The sample includes over 65,000 clones, around 68% of them seen just once. Trimming stripped 3 bases from V and 2 bases from J, with 9 bases between. Germline lookup yields CDR1 SGDLS and CDR2 YYNGEE. CDR3 length: 13 amino acids. This clone came up many times. The TCR originated in a human donor with chronic lymphocytic leukemia. The source material was PBMCs, sampled after 12 months of ibrutinib treatment. The chain carries TRBV9 and TRBJ2-7; tentative D call: TRBD2 (6 bases). CDR3 sequence (DNA): TGTGCCAGCAGCGCCAGACTAGCCTACGAGCAGTACTTC. As protein: CASSARLAYEQYF.